This T cell receptor beta chain derives from a study of T cell responses to AZD1222 COVID-19 vaccine. General study results and limits: Donors skewed white British and female; clonal diversity was possibly underestimated.

In regard to this clone: Its target is unknown.

The protocol was immunoSEQ multiplex PCR, while the TCRdb copy is restricted to in-frame clones and leaves out a portion. The profile shows about 130,000 clones, 80% to 90% of them singletons. The CDR3 length is 15 residues. CDR1 and CDR2 (germline): SGDLS, YYNGEE. The ends were cut back, 0 bases at V and 0 bases at J, with 7 bases in the middle. The chain is built from TRBV9 and TRBJ1-3; D not resolved. This specimen consisted of peripheral blood, obtained on day 0 of AZD1222 vaccination. The clonotype originates from an adult in good health. DNA for the CDR3: TGTGCCAGCAGCGTAGCTAGCGTCTCTGGAAACACCATATATTTT. Its translation: CASSVASVSGNTIYF.